This T cell receptor (beta chain) was observed in a study of blood T cell repertoires in COVID-19. Background on the study: The United States, Italy and Spain supplied acute and convalescent COVID-19 samples.

The V gene end was trimmed by 1 base and the J gene end by 5 bases; junction bases not matched to a gene: 5. The CDR3 has 15 residues. Looked up from germline, CDR1 is LGHNA and CDR2 is YNFKEQ. The protocol was immunoSEQ multiplex PCR, while the TCRdb copy is restricted to in-frame clones and leaves out a portion. The data contain about 180,000 clones, 75% to 80% of them singletons. The rearrangement uses TRBV4-2 and TRBJ2-1, with 7 positions matching TRBD2. The sequencing input was peripheral blood. The TCR was taken from a woman in her 70s with acute or convalescent COVID-19. CDR3 region: CASSQVAGENNEQFF. As DNA, the CDR3 is TGTGCCAGCAGCCAAGTGGCGGGAGAGAACAATGAGCAGTTCTTC.